This T cell receptor beta chain comes out of a study of cytomegalovirus exposure and HLA in healthy donors. The study, taken as a whole, reports: Reports indicate that TCR beta sequences accurately predicted the HLA-A and HLA-B alleles of most subjects. The study had only CMV serostatus as immune exposure information. The classifier reportedly diagnosed cytomegalovirus status with high specificity and sensitivity.

With 60 Vbeta and 13 Jbeta primers, the PCR was carried out. TCRdb keeps only in-frame clones here, not all; method: immunoSEQ multiplex PCR. The sample consists of roughly 100,000 clones, 75% of them appearing once. Germline trimming cut 10 bases from V and 6 bases from J; bases unmatched to any gene: 3. Germline CDR1 is ENHRY and CDR2 is SYGVKD. The CDR3 spans 10 residues. Regarding this clone: The antigen remains unidentified.

The receptor's source is a male donor in good health and CMV-seropositive. The gene calls are TRBV10-3 and TRBJ2-7; 7 nucleotides match TRBD2. The sample comprised PBMCs. CDR3 DNA: TGTGCCACCCGGGAGGTCGAGCAGTACTTC. Protein product: CATREVEQYF.